The present T cell receptor (beta chain) was sequenced within a study of metastatic and nonmetastatic thyroid tumors. Study overall: Where malignant and benign thyroid patients were concerned, repertoires were compared across blood and tumor or nodule tissue.

There are many counts of this clone. Its antigen is as yet unknown. Thyroid surgery took place with no prior treatment in any patient. MiXCR re-clonotyped the PCR reads for TCRdb. The sample has about 27,000 clones, approximately 17% seen once; the top ten hold around 6.3%. Findings of the study overall: Compared with benign nodules, malignant thyroid tumors were reported to have significantly higher TCR beta diversity in both blood and tumor.

Unmatched junction bases numbered 6, after V lost 1 base and J lost 2 bases. CDR1 and CDR2 from the germline V gene are LGHNA and YNFKEQ. The CDR3 has 17 amino acids. This sequence originates from a male donor with papillary thyroid cancer or a benign thyroid nodule (not recorded which). Some clones in this sample may be carry-over from other donors' samples. This chain connects TRBV4-2 to TRBJ2-1; 9 bases align to TRBD2. Material for sequencing was blood. The CDR3 DNA reads as TGTGCCAGCAGCCAAGTTAGCGGGAGTGGGACCTACAATGAGCAGTTCTTC. This encodes CASSQVSGSGTYNEQFF.